This is a list of T cell receptor beta chains from one sample in a study of T cell repertoires in cytomegalovirus infection. These receptors have no known antigen. TCRdb re-analysed the reads in MiXCR, keeping a single row per CDR3 protein. This table has about 160,000 distinct CDR3 sequences, about 20% appearing once. The sequenced sample was CD8+ T cells from cultured PBMCs, obtained from culture after CMV antigen stimulation. Receptors originate from a human donor in good health (CMV status not recorded). Some clones in this sample may be carry-over from other donors' samples. CDR3s include the opening cysteine and the closing phenylalanine or tryptophan. D genes are given only for firm matches. For some rows the clone size is stated as once, few or many, or as a class when expanded; others skip it.

cdr3_length,clone_size,j_call,d_call,v_call,cdr3_aa,cdr3_nt
13,few,TRBJ1-1,-,TRBV12-5,CASGSALNTEAFF,TGTGCTAGTGGTTCTGCCTTGAACACTGAAGCTTTCTTT
14,few,TRBJ1-5,-,TRBV27,CASSFGQNNQPQHF,TGTGCCAGCAGTTTTGGACAGAACAATCAGCCCCAGCATTTT
15,-,TRBJ1-2,TRBD1,TRBV7-2,CASSIRDSLGYGYTF,TGTGCCAGCAGCATACGGGACAGTCTGGGGTATGGCTACACCTTC
15,-,TRBJ2-2,TRBD2,TRBV7-2,CASRPTSGAPGELFF,TGTGCCAGCAGGCCGACTAGCGGGGCCCCCGGGGAGCTGTTTTTT
15,few,TRBJ2-7,TRBD2,TRBV6-1,CASSQGTSGSYEQYF,TGTGCCAGCAGTCAGGGGACTAGCGGCTCCTACGAGCAGTACTTC
16,few,TRBJ1-1,-,TRBV7-6,CASSLVFDSMNTEAFF,TGTGCCAGCAGCTTAGTATTCGACAGTATGAACACTGAAGCTTTCTTT
15,-,TRBJ1-1,-,TRBV7-9,CASSLGGDSNTEAFF,TGTGCCAGCAGCTTAGGCGGGGATTCGAACACTGAAGCTTTCTTT
15,few,TRBJ1-5,-,TRBV7-2,CASSPGGASNQPQHF,TGTGCCAGCAGCCCGGGGGGGGCGAGCAATCAGCCCCAGCATTTT
14,few,TRBJ1-4,-,TRBV13,CASSLGISNEKLFF,TGTGCCAGCAGCTTAGGGATTTCTAATGAAAAACTGTTTTTT
15,few,TRBJ1-5,-,TRBV28,CASSFRLTSNQPQHF,TGTGCCAGCAGTTTTCGGCTGACTAGCAATCAGCCCCAGCATTTT
17,-,TRBJ1-3,-,TRBV7-8,CASSDGQTIYSGNTIYF,TGTGCCAGCAGCGATGGACAGACGATCTACTCTGGAAACACCATATATTTT
14,many,TRBJ2-6,-,TRBV6-2/TRBV6-3,CASSYNSGANVLTF,TGTGCCAGCAGTTACAACTCTGGGGCCAACGTCCTGACTTTC
12,-,TRBJ1-1,-,TRBV7-9,CASSSGATEAFF,TGTGCCAGCAGCTCGGGCGCCACTGAAGCTTTCTTT
16,few,TRBJ2-7,TRBD1,TRBV7-8,CASSLGGTGEINEQYF,TGTGCCAGCAGCTTAGGCGGGACAGGGGAAATCAACGAGCAGTACTTC
14,many,TRBJ2-2,-,TRBV10-3,CAISVGGNTGELFF,TGTGCCATCAGTGTGGGAGGGAACACCGGGGAGCTGTTTTTT
13,-,TRBJ2-1,-,TRBV29-1,CSVETMDDNEQFF,TGCAGCGTTGAGACAATGGATGACAATGAGCAGTTCTTC
13,medium-sized,TRBJ1-1,-,TRBV7-2,CASSFSRNTEAFF,TGTGCCAGCAGCTTTTCTCGGAACACTGAAGCTTTCTTT
14,few,TRBJ1-1,-,TRBV14,CASSQISARREAFF,TGTGCCAGCAGCCAAATTTCGGCCAGACGTGAAGCTTTCTTT
18,-,TRBJ2-2,TRBD1,TRBV6-2/TRBV6-3,CASSYHLDRGFYTGELFF,TGTGCCAGCAGTTACCACCTCGACAGGGGGTTTTACACCGGGGAGCTGTTTTTT
14,-,TRBJ1-1,TRBD1,TRBV6-6,CASRTGQMNTEAFF,TGTGCCAGCAGGACGGGACAGATGAACACTGAAGCTTTCTTT
14,-,TRBJ2-3,-,TRBV7-2,CASLGTTGEDTQYF,TGTGCCAGTCTAGGGACAACCGGGGAGGATACGCAGTATTTT
15,-,TRBJ2-3,-,TRBV6-2/TRBV6-3,CASSYGGSRTDTQYF,TGTGCCAGCAGTTACGGCGGCAGTCGCACAGATACGCAGTATTTT
16,-,TRBJ2-1,-,TRBV19,CASSTSDLSSYNEQFF,TGTGCCAGTAGTACTTCAGACTTGAGCTCCTACAATGAGCAGTTCTTC
18,-,TRBJ2-7,-,TRBV4-1,CASSQDHPTRELTYEQYF,TGCGCCAGCAGCCAAGACCACCCCACACGGGAATTAACCTACGAGCAGTACTTC
12,few,TRBJ2-7,-,TRBV12-3/TRBV12-4,CASSLWVYEQYF,TGTGCCAGCAGTTTATGGGTTTACGAGCAGTACTTC
14,few,TRBJ1-2,-,TRBV6-5,CASSYSDRSYGYTF,TGTGCCAGCAGTTACTCCGACAGGAGCTATGGCTACACCTTC
16,-,TRBJ1-5,-,TRBV6-5,CASSPQGTLSNQPQHF,TGTGCCAGCAGTCCTCAGGGGACCCTTAGCAATCAGCCCCAGCATTTT
14,-,TRBJ2-7,-,TRBV29-1,CSVEDGKGPYEQYF,TGCAGCGTTGAAGATGGGAAGGGGCCTTACGAGCAGTACTTC
14,-,TRBJ2-5,-,TRBV9,CASSPSGAQETQYF,TGTGCCAGCAGCCCCTCGGGGGCTCAAGAGACCCAGTACTTC
15,few,TRBJ2-1,TRBD1,TRBV5-6,CASSTDRAPNNEQFF,TGTGCCAGCAGTACTGACAGGGCCCCCAACAATGAGCAGTTCTTC
14,-,TRBJ2-2,TRBD1,TRBV2,CASSRQGRTGELFF,TGTGCCAGCAGTCGACAGGGTCGAACCGGGGAGCTGTTTTTT
13,-,TRBJ1-1,-,TRBV12-3/TRBV12-4,CASSFFMNTEAFF,TGTGCCAGCAGTTTTTTCATGAACACTGAAGCTTTCTTT